This TCR beta chain was retrieved from a study of T-cell reconstitution after alpha-beta-depleted transplantation in children. As it was prepared, the TCRbeta library received unique molecular identifiers. TCRdb re-called the PCR reads through MiXCR, storing one row per CDR3 protein. The sample lists almost 500,000 distinct CDR3 sequences, around 13% occurring once. The CDR3 contains 11 residues. V was trimmed by 6 bases and J by 9 bases, leaving 12 bases between them. The germline CDR1 and CDR2 sequences are GTSNPN and SVGIG (reference sequence). The material was PBMCs from the stem cell graft donor, obtained from the stem cell graft. This clonotype was sampled from a human donor who donated a stem cell graft to a child with combined immunodeficiency. The J gene is TRBJ2-1, the V gene TRBV30; D is undetermined. Here the CDR3 DNA reads TGTGCCTGTATAGCCTCCGGTGAGCAGTTCTTC. Translating it yields CACIASGEQFF.